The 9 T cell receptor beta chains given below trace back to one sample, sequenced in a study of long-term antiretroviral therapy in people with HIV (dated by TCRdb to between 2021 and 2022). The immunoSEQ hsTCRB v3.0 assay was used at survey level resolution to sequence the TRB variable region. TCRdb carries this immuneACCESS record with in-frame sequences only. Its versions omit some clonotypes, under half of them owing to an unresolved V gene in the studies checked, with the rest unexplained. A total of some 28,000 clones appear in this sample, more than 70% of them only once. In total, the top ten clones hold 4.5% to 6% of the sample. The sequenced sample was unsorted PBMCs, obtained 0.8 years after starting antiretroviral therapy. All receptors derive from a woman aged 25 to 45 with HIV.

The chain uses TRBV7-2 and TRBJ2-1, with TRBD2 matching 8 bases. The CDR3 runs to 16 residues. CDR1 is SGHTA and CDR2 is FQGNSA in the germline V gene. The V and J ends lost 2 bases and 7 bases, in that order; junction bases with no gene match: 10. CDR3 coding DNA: TGTGCCAGCAGCTTAATCTTGCGGGGGGATACAAATGAGCAGTTCTTC. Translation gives CASSLILRGDTNEQFF.

The CDR3 loop is CASSYSPSGGANTQYF. The CDR3 DNA reads as TGTGCCAGCAGTTACTCGCCTAGCGGGGGGGCAAATACGCAGTATTTT. J is TRBJ2-3 and V is TRBV6-5, with 12 nucleotides matching TRBD2. The CDR3 is 16 residues long. Trimming at V came to 0 bases and at J to 7 bases, leaving 5 bases not matched to a gene. Germline-derived CDR1 and CDR2 are MNHEY and SVGAGI.

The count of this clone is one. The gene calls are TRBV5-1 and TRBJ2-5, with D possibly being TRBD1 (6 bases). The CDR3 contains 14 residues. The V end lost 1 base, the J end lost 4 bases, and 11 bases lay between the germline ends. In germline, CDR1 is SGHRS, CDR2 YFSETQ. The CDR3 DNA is TGCGCCAGCAGCTTGATTCAGGGGAGAGAGACCCAGTACTTC. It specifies CASSLIQGRETQYF.

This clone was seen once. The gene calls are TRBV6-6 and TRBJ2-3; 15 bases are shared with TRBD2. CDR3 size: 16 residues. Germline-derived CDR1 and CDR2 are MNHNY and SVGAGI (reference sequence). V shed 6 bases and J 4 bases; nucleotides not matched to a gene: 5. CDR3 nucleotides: TGTGCCAGCAGGGGACTAGCGGGGGGCCTTCCAGATACGCAGTATTTT. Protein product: CASRGLAGGLPDTQYF.

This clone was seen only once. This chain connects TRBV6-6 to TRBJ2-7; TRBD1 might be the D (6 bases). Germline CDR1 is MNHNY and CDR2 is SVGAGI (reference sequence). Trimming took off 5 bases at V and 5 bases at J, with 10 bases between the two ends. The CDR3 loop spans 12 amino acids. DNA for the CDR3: TGTGCCAGCAGTCCAGGGGCCCACGAGCAGTACTTC. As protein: CASSPGAHEQYF.

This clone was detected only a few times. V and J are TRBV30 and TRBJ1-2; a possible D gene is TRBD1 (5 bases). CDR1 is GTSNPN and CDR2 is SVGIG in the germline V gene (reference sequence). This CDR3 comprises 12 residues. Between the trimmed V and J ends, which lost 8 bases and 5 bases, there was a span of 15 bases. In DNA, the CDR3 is TGTGCCCGGGCGGGGGGGATTTATGGCTACACCTTC. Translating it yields CARAGGIYGYTF.

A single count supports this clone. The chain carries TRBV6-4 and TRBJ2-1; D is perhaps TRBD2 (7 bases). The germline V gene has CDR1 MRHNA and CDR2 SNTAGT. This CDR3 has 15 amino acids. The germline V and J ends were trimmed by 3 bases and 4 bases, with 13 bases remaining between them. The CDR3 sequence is CASSEWGGQYNEQFF. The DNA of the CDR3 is TGTGCCAGCAGTGAATGGGGGGGACAATACAATGAGCAGTTCTTC.

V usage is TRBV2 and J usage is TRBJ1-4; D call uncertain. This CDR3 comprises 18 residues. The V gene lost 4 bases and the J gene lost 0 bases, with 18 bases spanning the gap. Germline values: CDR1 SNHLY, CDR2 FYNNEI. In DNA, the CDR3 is TGTGCCAGCAGTGGGTTGGACGGTGCAATTGCAACTAATGAAAAACTGTTTTTT. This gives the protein CASSGLDGAIATNEKLFF.

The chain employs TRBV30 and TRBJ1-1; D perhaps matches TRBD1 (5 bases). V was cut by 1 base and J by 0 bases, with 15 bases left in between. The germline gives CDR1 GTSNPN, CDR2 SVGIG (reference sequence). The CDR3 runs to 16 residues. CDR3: CAWSGGKSRLNTEAFF. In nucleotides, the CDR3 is TGTGCCTGGAGTGGGGGGAAATCCAGATTGAACACTGAAGCTTTCTTT.